This record covers a single T cell receptor (beta chain). This CDR3 is built from 13 residues. CDR1 is SNHLY, CDR2 FYNNEI, per germline. V dropped 8 bases and J dropped 8; count of bases not matched to a gene: 11. These data are taken from a study of T cells in Graves' hyperthyroidism and ophthalmopathy. TCR beta CDR3 sequences were amplified from RNA transcripts. HTBI primers were the set used in a first-round RT-PCR of the TCR CDR3. TCRdb re-analysed the multiplex PCR reads in MiXCR, keeping a single row per CDR3 protein. The sample includes hundreds of thousands of distinct CDR3 sequences, 15% to 20% of them seen just once.

This TCR was sampled from a woman aged 60-75 years with Graves' ophthalmopathy. Sequencing input: blood. V and J are TRBV2 and TRBJ1-2; 7 bases are a match to TRBD1. The CDR3, as DNA: TGTGCCAGCCGCCCGGGACAGAGAGTAGGCTACACCTTC. It encodes CASRPGQRVGYTF.